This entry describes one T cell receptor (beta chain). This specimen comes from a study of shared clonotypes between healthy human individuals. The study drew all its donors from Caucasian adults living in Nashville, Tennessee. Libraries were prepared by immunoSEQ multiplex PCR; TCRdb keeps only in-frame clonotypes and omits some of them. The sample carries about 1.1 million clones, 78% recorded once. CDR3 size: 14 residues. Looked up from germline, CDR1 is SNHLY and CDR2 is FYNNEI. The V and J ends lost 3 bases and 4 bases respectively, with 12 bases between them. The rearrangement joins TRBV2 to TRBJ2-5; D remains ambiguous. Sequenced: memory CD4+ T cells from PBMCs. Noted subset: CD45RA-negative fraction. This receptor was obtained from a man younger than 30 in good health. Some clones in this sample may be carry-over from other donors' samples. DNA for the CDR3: TGTGCCAGCAGTGAGCGGACGCGAGCAGAGACCCAGTACTTC. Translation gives CASSERTRAETQYF.